The sequence of this T cell receptor (beta chain) was determined in a study of Ad26.COV2.S vaccination and SARS-CoV-2 variants. Study-level information: Vaccine-arm donor from the placebo-controlled COV1001 Ad26.COV2.S trial. Regarding the study as a whole: Reportedly, after vaccination the spike-specific CD8+ and CD4+ T cell responses displayed substantial breadth. Recipients of either vaccine or placebo displayed similar breadth of non-spike TCRs. People given the vaccine had a wider spike-specific TCR breadth than placebo recipients did.

Treatment specified: some 19 received Ad26.COV2.S at low or high dose, single or two shots; 5 received placebo; per-sample allocation not given. After the first vaccine or placebo injection, samples were drawn on day 63. The assay was immunoSEQ multiplex PCR, and TCRdb's table has in-frame clones only and misses some. Of some 350,000 clones in the sample, approximately 87% were seen once. Per the germline V gene, CDR1 is SGHVS and CDR2 is FNYEAQ. V lost 5 bases and J 9 bases, leaving 14 bases between the germline ends. The CDR3 is made up of 13 amino acids. In the case of this clone: The antigen is not known.

The source material was peripheral blood, sampled in a trial of Ad26.COV2.S vaccine versus placebo. V and J are TRBV7-6 and TRBJ1-5, with unresolved D. This clonotype was obtained from a person between 18 and 65 years old who received the Ad26.COV2.S COVID-19 vaccine or a placebo. The DNA for the CDR3 is TGTGCCAGCAGCGAAAGTCGCCCTGGGCCCCAGCATTTT. Translating gives CASSESRPGPQHF. Complete variable domain (other parts from reference TRBV7-6 and TRBJ1-5): GAGVSQSPRYKVTKRGQDVALRCDPISGHVSLYWYRQALGQGPEFLTYFNYEAQQDKSGLPNDRFSAERPEGSISTLTIQRTEQRDSAMYRCASSESRPGPQHFGDGTRLSIL.